These 24 T cell receptor beta chains came from one sample sequenced in a study of CD8+ T cells in alopecia areata. The sequencing template was cDNA reverse transcribed from extracted RNA. TCRdb's table, derived via immunoSEQ multiplex PCR, lists solely in-frame clones and lacks some. The sample comprises some 110,000 clones, around 50% of which are singletons, and 10% to 15% rests with the top ten. Noted treatment: oral pan-JAK inhibitor, 5-10 mg twice daily. This specimen was CD8+ T cells sorted from blood, taken at week 24, from a patient treated with tofacitinib. The receptors derive from a human donor with alopecia areata.

This chain uses TRBV7-9 with TRBJ2-3; 10 bases are a match to TRBD2. This CDR3 has 15 amino acids. Germline V gene lookup returns CDR1 SEHNR and CDR2 FQNEAQ (reference sequence). With 4 bases clipped from V and 3 bases from J, the junction kept 4 bases outside the gene matches. The CDR3: CASSYTSGETDTQYF. The CDR3 DNA reads as TGTGCCAGCAGCTATACTAGCGGGGAAACAGATACGCAGTATTTT.

The V gene is TRBV2, the J gene TRBJ2-5, with TRBD1 identical over 8 bases. The CDR3 extends over 11 amino acids. Germline-derived CDR1 and CDR2 are SNHLY and FYNNEI. The V gene end was trimmed by 8 bases and the J gene end by 6 bases; junction bases not matched to a gene: 2. The CDR3 region has the DNA TGTGCCAGCGGACAGGGCCAGACCCAGTACTTC. It encodes CASGQGQTQYF.

The rearrangement links TRBV29-1 to TRBJ1-3; D is uncertain. Trimming pared 0 bases from V and 0 bases from J, leaving 9 bases between. This CDR3 has 15 residues. Germline loops: CDR1 SQVTM, CDR2 ANQGSEA. DNA for the CDR3: TGCAGCGTTGAAGAGGAGTCTAGCTCTGGAAACACCATATATTTT. This translates into CSVEEESSSGNTIYF.

The V and J genes are TRBV4-3 and TRBJ1-3; D perhaps matches TRBD1 (6 bases). The germline CDR1 and CDR2 sequences are LGHNA and YSLEER. The CDR3 is made up of 18 amino acids. Between the trimmed V and J ends, which lost 0 bases and 3 bases, there was a span of 18 bases. The DNA of the CDR3 is TGCGCCAGCAGCCAAGACGGGGAGGGGGATTCGTTTGGAAACACCATATATTTT. Translating it yields CASSQDGEGDSFGNTIYF.

In this sample, this clone turned up a few times. V and J are TRBV7-8 and TRBJ2-7; weak D call: TRBD2 (6 bases). The CDR3 extends over 15 amino acids. V gave up 7 bases and J gave up 0 bases, with 16 bases separating them. The germline V gene encodes CDR1 SGHVS and CDR2 FQNEAQ. CDR3 DNA: TGTGCCAGCACACCGGGGAGGAGCAGCTCCTACGAGCAGTACTTC. This sequence encodes CASTPGRSSSYEQYF.

The chain carries TRBV5-1 and TRBJ2-7; D possibly corresponds to TRBD1 (5 bases). Germline CDR1 is SGHRS and CDR2 is YFSETQ. The V end was cut by 0 bases, the J end by 3 bases, with 10 bases between. The CDR3 loop spans 14 amino acids. CDR3 sequence reads: CASSLVQAHYEQYF. For the CDR3, the DNA is TGCGCCAGCAGCTTGGTACAGGCGCACTACGAGCAGTACTTC.

The chain uses TRBV30 and TRBJ1-1; 7 bases line up with TRBD1. Trimming removed 4 bases from V and 1 base from J; junction bases left unmatched: 3. In germline, CDR1 is GTSNPN, CDR2 SVGIG (reference sequence). This CDR3 has 13 residues. CDR3 sequence reads: CAWTTGTNTEAFF. CDR3 bases: TGTGCCTGGACGACAGGGACGAACACTGAAGCTTTCTTT.

The rearrangement uses TRBV27 and TRBJ2-6; TRBD2 is a possible D gene (5 bases). Germline V gene lookup returns CDR1 MNHEY and CDR2 SMNVEV (reference sequence). The CDR3 has 15 residues. V was pared by 2 bases and J by 3 bases, with 8 bases between. In DNA form, the CDR3 reads TGTGCCAGCAGTTTAGGGAGCTTTGGGGCCAACGTCCTGACTTTC. The encoded protein is CASSLGSFGANVLTF. Drawing the rest from reference TRBV27 and TRBJ2-6, the complete variable domain is EAQVTQNPRYLITVTGKKLTVTCSQNMNHEYMSWYRQDPGLGLRQIYYSMNVEVTDKGDVPEGYKVSRKEKRNFPLILESPSPNQTSLYFCASSLGSFGANVLTFGAGSRLTVL.

The J gene is TRBJ1-2, the V gene TRBV2; 7 bases match TRBD1. The junction had 10 bases not matched to a gene; V was cut back by 11 bases and J by 4 bases. The CDR3 consists of 13 residues. Germline V gives CDR1 SNHLY, CDR2 FYNNEI. The CDR3 bases are TGTGCCCACCGAGGGGGCAGCATCTATGGCTACACCTTC. Amino acids: CAHRGGSIYGYTF. The variable domain in full, completed from reference TRBV2 and TRBJ1-2, reads EPEVTQTPSHQVTQMGQEVILRCVPISNHLYFYWYRQILGQKVEFLVSFYNNEISEKSEIFDDQFSVERPDGSNFTLKIRSTKLEDSAMYFCAHRGGSIYGYTFGSGTRLTVV.

The genes are TRBV10-3 and TRBJ2-7; the D gene is possibly TRBD2 (5 bases). Germline assignment: CDR1 ENHRY and CDR2 SYGVKD. The CDR3 loop spans 14 amino acids. The V gene lost 10 bases and the J gene lost 2 bases, with 18 bases spanning the gap. CDR3 DNA sequence: TGTGCCACCCTGGACGCGGACGGGGCCTACGAGCAGTACTTC. Its translation: CATLDADGAYEQYF.

This clone was seen only a few times. V is TRBV29-1 and J is TRBJ1-2, with D perhaps matching TRBD1 (5 bases). Germline-derived CDR1 and CDR2 are SQVTM and ANQGSEA. Trimming removed 2 bases at V and 5 bases at J, with 18 bases between. CDR3 length equals 15 residues. In nucleotides, the CDR3 is TGCAGCGTTGAACCAACCCGGGGGTCTCTATATGGCTACACCTTC. Translation: CSVEPTRGSLYGYTF. Combining the CDR3 with reference TRBV29-1 and TRBJ1-2 gives the whole variable domain SAVISQKPSRDICQRGTSLTIQCQVDSQVTMMFWYRQQPGQSLTLIATANQGSEATYESGFVIDKFPISRPNLTFSTLTVSNMSPEDSSIYLCSVEPTRGSLYGYTFGSGTRLTVV.

This chain joins TRBV29-1 and TRBJ2-5, with no clear D. The CDR3 has 9 amino acids. Trimming stripped 7 bases from V and 3 bases from J, with 3 bases between. The germline V gene has CDR1 SQVTM and CDR2 ANQGSEA. The CDR3 sequence is CSAKETQYF. CDR3 sequence (DNA): TGCAGCGCGAAAGAGACCCAGTACTTC. Drawing the rest from reference TRBV29-1 and TRBJ2-5, the complete variable domain is SAVISQKPSRDICQRGTSLTIQCQVDSQVTMMFWYRQQPGQSLTLIATANQGSEATYESGFVIDKFPISRPNLTFSTLTVSNMSPEDSSIYLCSAKETQYFGPGTRLLVL.

Only a few counts were recorded for this clone. This chain connects TRBV30 to TRBJ1-1; TRBD1 might be the D (5 bases). V was pared by 1 base and J by 6 bases, with 9 bases between. From germline, CDR1 is GTSNPN and CDR2 SVGIG (reference sequence). The CDR3 consists of 12 residues. CDR3 sequence: CAWSEGSPEAFF. DNA of the CDR3: TGTGCCTGGAGTGAGGGGTCCCCTGAAGCTTTCTTT.

This chain joins TRBV6-5 and TRBJ2-5; 8 bases fit TRBD1. CDR3 length: 14 residues. V lost 7 bases and J lost 0; bases outside the gene matches: 4. Germline lookup yields CDR1 MNHEY and CDR2 SVGAGI. CDR3 protein: CASTDRGHQETQYF. As DNA, the CDR3 is TGTGCCAGCACCGACAGGGGTCACCAAGAGACCCAGTACTTC.

CDR3 protein: CASSLGQGASEQYF. As DNA, the CDR3 is TGTGCCAGCAGTCTGGGACAGGGGGCAAGCGAGCAGTACTTC. The chain combines TRBV27 with TRBJ2-7; 12 bases agree with TRBD1. Germline CDR1 reads MNHEY; CDR2 reads SMNVEV (reference sequence). The V gene end was trimmed by 5 bases and the J gene end by 6 bases; junction bases not matched to a gene: 5. This CDR3 is 14 amino acids long.

The V call is TRBV27, the J call TRBJ2-5; maybe TRBD2 (5 bases). V lost 3 bases to trimming and J lost 7 bases, with 18 bases between them. Germline V gene sequence: CDR1 MNHEY, CDR2 SMNVEV (reference sequence). The CDR3 extends over 15 amino acids. The CDR3 nucleotides read TGTGCCAGCAGTTTCCCACGGGCCGATGAGGGGACCCAGTACTTC. Translation gives CASSFPRADEGTQYF.

The CDR3, as DNA: TGCGCCAGCAGCCAAGATGGGACAGGGATTTACAATGAGCAGTTCTTC. Translated, it gives CASSQDGTGIYNEQFF. This chain connects TRBV4-3 to TRBJ2-1; 9 bases map to TRBD1. The germline V gene has CDR1 LGHNA and CDR2 YSLEER. V was clipped by 0 bases and J by 4 bases; unmatched bases: 4. The CDR3 is 16 residues long.

This clone turned up a few times. The rearrangement joins TRBV14 to TRBJ2-1, with 7 bases matching TRBD1. The V gene end was trimmed by 0 bases and the J gene end by 4 bases; junction bases not matched to a gene: 6. The CDR3 runs 16 residues. CDR1 and CDR2 from the germline V gene are SGHDN and FVKESK. The CDR3 bases are TGTGCCAGCAGCCAAGATAGAGGGGGCAATTACAATGAGCAGTTCTTC. It translates to CASSQDRGGNYNEQFF.

The gene calls are TRBV27 and TRBJ2-7, with 7 bases lining up with TRBD2. V lost 5 bases, J lost 1 base, and 8 bases stayed unmatched. The germline V gene has CDR1 MNHEY and CDR2 SMNVEV (reference sequence). CDR3 length equals 15 residues. CDR3: CASSVGQGGSYEQYF. In nucleotides, the CDR3 is TGTGCCAGCAGTGTTGGGCAGGGAGGGTCCTACGAGCAGTACTTC.

The chain recombines TRBV5-1 with TRBJ2-7, with 12 bases that match TRBD1. The length of the CDR3 is 14 residues. J lost 5 bases, V lost 7 bases, and 7 bases had no gene match. Germline lookup yields CDR1 SGHRS and CDR2 YFSETQ. The CDR3: CASGPGTGGDEQYF. The CDR3 DNA reads as TGCGCCAGCGGACCCGGGACAGGGGGCGACGAGCAGTACTTC.

There are a few counts of this clone. V gene TRBV5-6 combines with J gene TRBJ1-1, with TRBD1 matching 9 bases. V was clipped by 0 bases and J by 5 bases; unmatched bases: 8. In germline, CDR1 is SGHDT, CDR2 YYEEEE. This CDR3 spans 16 amino acids. The CDR3 region is CASSLDLGTGSTEAFF. The CDR3 DNA sequence: TGTGCCAGCAGCTTGGATTTGGGGACAGGGTCGACTGAAGCTTTCTTT.

In this sample, this clone turned up a few times. Written as DNA, the CDR3 is TGTGCCAGCAGTACAAGACAGGGTCCCCAGTACTTC. It codes for CASSTRQGPQYF. V is TRBV6-5 and J is TRBJ2-5; 7 bases fit TRBD1. The germline V gene has CDR1 MNHEY and CDR2 SVGAGI. V dropped 5 bases and J dropped 9; count of bases not matched to a gene: 6. The CDR3 has 12 amino acids.

The table lists this clone with a few counts. V gene TRBV27 combines with J gene TRBJ1-1; D is unclear. The V gene's germline CDR1 is MNHEY and CDR2 SMNVEV (reference sequence). The CDR3 has 14 amino acids. Trimming took 5 bases from V and 2 from J, leaving 12 bases between them. The CDR3 spells CASSMTDGNTEAFF. In nucleotides, the CDR3 is TGTGCCAGCAGTATGACGGACGGCAACACTGAAGCTTTCTTT.

The gene calls are TRBV6-5 and TRBJ1-6; D not resolved. The V end lost 6 bases, the J end lost 7 bases, and 16 bases lay between the germline ends. Germline V gene lookup returns CDR1 MNHEY and CDR2 SVGAGI. The CDR3 extends over 15 amino acids. DNA for the CDR3: TGTGCCAGCAGGTTCCAGGAGGAGGGCAATTCACCCCTCCACTTT. Protein: CASRFQEEGNSPLHF.